Presented here are 20 T cell receptor beta chains from one specimen sequenced in a study of cytomegalovirus exposure and HLA in healthy donors. TCRdb keeps only in-frame clones here, not all; method: immunoSEQ multiplex PCR. The sample shows 120,000 or so clones, over 85% of them seen only once. The sample was PBMCs. The receptor set was obtained from a woman aged 18-30 years in good health and CMV-seronegative.

In this sample, this clone turned up once. V is TRBV28 and J is TRBJ1-6; the match to TRBD1 covers 8 bases. Trimming at V came to 5 bases and at J to 6 bases, leaving 9 bases not matched to a gene. This CDR3 is built from 16 residues. Germline loops: CDR1 MDHEN, CDR2 SYDVKM. DNA of the CDR3: TGTGCCAGCAGTCCCAGGGGGCAGGGCGTTAATTCACCCCTCCACTTT. This encodes CASSPRGQGVNSPLHF.

This clone was picked up a small number of times. The chain recombines TRBV4-2 with TRBJ2-1; the match to TRBD2 covers 10 bases. The CDR3 totals 18 residues. V was clipped by 0 bases and J by 6 bases; unmatched bases: 11. Germline CDR1 and CDR2: LGHNA and YNFKEQ. This CDR3 reads CASSQESPTSGIRNEQFF. CDR3 sequence (DNA): TGTGCCAGCAGCCAAGAGTCCCCTACTAGCGGGATACGCAATGAGCAGTTCTTC.

This chain connects TRBV6-6 to TRBJ1-2; 8 positions agree with TRBD1. With V trimmed by 2 bases and J by 8 bases, 13 bases remained unmatched. Germline CDR1 MNHNY, CDR2 SVGAGI (reference sequence). The CDR3 is 16 residues long. For the CDR3, the DNA is TGTGCCAGCAGTTACCTTCCGACCTGGACAGGGCCCGGCTACACCTTC. Amino acids: CASSYLPTWTGPGYTF.

The chain carries TRBV5-1 and TRBJ2-3; TRBD2 matches at 7 bases. The V segment lost 4 bases and the J segment 0 bases; nucleotides outside the gene matches: 11. Per the germline V gene, CDR1 is SGHRS and CDR2 is YFSETQ. The CDR3 sequence is 17 residues long. CDR3: CASSRFLAGDSTDTQYF. The CDR3 DNA follows: TGCGCCAGCAGCAGATTCTTGGCGGGGGATAGCACAGATACGCAGTATTTT.

V and J are TRBV6-5 and TRBJ1-4; TRBD1 agrees at 9 bases. The junction had 5 bases not matched to a gene; V was cut back by 0 bases and J by 6 bases. The germline V gene encodes CDR1 MNHEY and CDR2 SVGAGI. This CDR3 comprises 16 residues. CDR3: CASSYSIGTGYEKLFF. CDR3 nucleotides: TGTGCCAGCAGTTACTCGATCGGGACAGGGTATGAAAAACTGTTTTTT.

This clone was picked up a small number of times. The chain carries TRBV30 and TRBJ1-1, with TRBD1 as a possible D gene (6 bases). The germline gives CDR1 GTSNPN, CDR2 SVGIG (reference sequence). V was trimmed by 6 bases and J by 5 bases, leaving 16 bases between them. The CDR3 loop spans 13 amino acids. Here the CDR3 DNA reads TGTGCCTGCATCGTAGGGGGGGCGACTGAAGCTTTCTTT. This encodes CACIVGGATEAFF.

This CDR3 is CASSLGGIRQPQHF. CDR3 coding DNA: TGTGCCAGCAGCTTAGGCGGGATCCGTCAGCCCCAGCATTTT. J is TRBJ1-5 and V is TRBV7-9; D ambiguous. The CDR3 covers 14 residues. V was trimmed by 1 base and J by 6 bases, leaving 10 bases between them. CDR1 SEHNR and CDR2 FQNEAQ come from the germline V gene (reference sequence).

The rearrangement links TRBV15 to TRBJ2-1, with 8 positions matching TRBD2. Germline-derived CDR1 and CDR2 are LNHNV and YYDKDF (reference sequence). This CDR3 spans 17 amino acids. Trimming at V came to 1 base and at J to 5 bases, leaving 10 bases not matched to a gene. CDR3 sequence (DNA): TGTGCCACCAGCAGAGCAAGCGGGGGACTAACTCACAATGAGCAGTTCTTC. Its protein is CATSRASGGLTHNEQFF.

V and J are TRBV13 and TRBJ1-5, with D possibly TRBD1 on 6 matching bases. The CDR3 is 16 residues long. CDR1 and CDR2 from the germline V gene are PRHDT and FYEKMQ (reference sequence). V was trimmed by 3 bases and J by 3 bases, leaving 15 bases between them. CDR3 in amino acids: CASSFDRFFLNQPQHF. The CDR3 DNA sequence: TGTGCCAGCAGCTTCGACAGGTTCTTCCTCAATCAGCCCCAGCATTTT.

The V call is TRBV5-1, the J call TRBJ1-1; D might be TRBD1 (6 bases). This CDR3 has 14 amino acids. Germline loops: CDR1 SGHRS, CDR2 YFSETQ. The V end was cut by 4 bases, the J end by 4 bases, with 14 bases between. This chain's CDR3 is CASSAAGTPTEAFF. DNA for the CDR3: TGCGCCAGCAGCGCAGCCGGGACACCCACTGAAGCTTTCTTT.

The chain recombines TRBV19 with TRBJ1-5, with D possibly being TRBD1 (5 bases). V was cut by 3 bases and J by 2 bases, with 14 bases left in between. The CDR3 has 16 amino acids. The germline V gene encodes CDR1 LNHDA and CDR2 SQIVND (reference sequence). CDR3 amino acids: CASSIGGGVGNQPQHF. For the CDR3, the DNA is TGTGCCAGTAGTATTGGGGGAGGGGTTGGCAATCAGCCCCAGCATTTT.

The CDR3, as DNA: TGTGCCAGCAGCTTGGGGTCGCGGGGGGGCACTGAAGCTTTCTTT. This codes for CASSLGSRGGTEAFF. The rearrangement joins TRBV7-2 to TRBJ1-1; weak D call: TRBD1 (5 bases). CDR1 SGHTA and CDR2 FQGNSA come from the germline V gene. CDR3 length: 15 residues. V was clipped by 3 bases and J by 4 bases, with 15 bases between them. The full variable domain, rest sourced from reference TRBV7-2 and TRBJ1-1, is GAGVSQSPSNKVTEKGKDVELRCDPISGHTALYWYRQSLGQGLEFLIYFQGNSAPDKSGLPSDRFSAERTGGSVSTLTIQRTQQEDSAVYLCASSLGSRGGTEAFFGQGTRLTVV.

The J gene is TRBJ2-7, the V gene TRBV21-1; the DNA was not compared with TRBD1, the D call given in the table. TRBV21-1 is flagged as a pseudogene. This CDR3 has 12 residues. CDR3 nucleotides: TGTGCCAGCAGGGGAACAGGGGACGAGCAGTACTTC. Protein: CASRGTGDEQYF.

This clone was detected once. This chain uses TRBV5-6 with TRBJ2-1; D is unresolved. The germline V gene has CDR1 SGHDT and CDR2 YYEEEE. The CDR3 has 12 amino acids. Trimming removed 4 bases at V and 5 bases at J, with 7 bases between. CDR3 region: CASSRHNNEQFF. In nucleotides, the CDR3 is TGTGCCAGCAGCAGACATAACAATGAGCAGTTCTTC.

This sequence joins TRBV7-2 and TRBJ1-1, with D perhaps TRBD1 (5 bases). V was trimmed by 9 bases and J by 8 bases, leaving 13 bases between them. The CDR3 spans 11 residues. CDR1 and CDR2 (germline): SGHTA, FQGNSA. For the CDR3, the DNA is TGTGCCAGTAAATGGGCAGGGGAAGCTTTCTTT. Protein: CASKWAGEAFF.

The CDR3 reads CASSGGATQYF. DNA for the CDR3: TGCGCCAGCAGCGGGGGGGCTACGCAGTATTTT. This chain joins TRBV5-1 and TRBJ2-3, with D possibly matching TRBD2 (7 bases). CDR3 length: 11 amino acids. The V end was cut by 4 bases, the J end by 8 bases, with 8 bases between. CDR1 and CDR2 from the germline V gene are SGHRS and YFSETQ.

The gene calls are TRBV6-6 and TRBJ2-1; no definite D call. The CDR3 extends over 15 amino acids. CDR1 MNHNY and CDR2 SVGAGI come from the germline V gene (reference sequence). The germline V and J ends were trimmed by 2 bases and 0 bases, with 8 bases remaining between them. CDR3 sequence reads: CASSYLSSSYNEQFF. CDR3 nucleotide sequence: TGTGCCAGCAGTTACCTCAGTTCCTCCTACAATGAGCAGTTCTTC.

V usage is TRBV28 and J usage is TRBJ2-5; 12 nucleotides line up with TRBD2. V dropped 8 bases and J dropped 0; count of bases not matched to a gene: 4. Germline V gene sequence: CDR1 MDHEN, CDR2 SYDVKM. CDR3 size: 15 residues. For the CDR3, the DNA is TGTGCCAGCTCCCGGACTAGCGGGGACCAAGAGACCCAGTACTTC. This encodes CASSRTSGDQETQYF.

V gene TRBV30 combines with J gene TRBJ1-2, with D unclear. The germline V gene has CDR1 GTSNPN and CDR2 SVGIG (reference sequence). The CDR3 spans 12 residues. Trimming removed 3 bases at V and 4 bases at J, with 9 bases between. The CDR3, as DNA: TGTGCCTGGAGCGCGGCGACCTATGGCTACACCTTC. Translated, it gives CAWSAATYGYTF.

This chain connects TRBV5-4 to TRBJ1-2; TRBD1 is a possible D gene (5 bases). The CDR3 consists of 12 residues. The germline V gene has CDR1 SGHNT and CDR2 YYREEE (reference sequence). Trimming took 6 bases from V and 8 from J, leaving 14 bases between them. The CDR3 loop is CASTPQGGGYTF. CDR3 DNA sequence: TGTGCCAGCACCCCCCAGGGTGGAGGCTACACCTTC.